These 28 T cell receptor beta chains were all obtained from the same sample, sequenced in a study of T cells expressing NK-cell markers. Using the 5' RACE reads, TCRdb records one entry per CDR3 protein without DNA. Its listing shows 300,000 or so distinct CDR3 sequences. Input material: blood T cells: a sorted CD56 or NKG2C T cell subset, CD4+ or CD8+ T cells, or bulk PBMC T cells (not recorded which). These TCRs come from a woman between 18 and 70 years old in good health.

The J gene is TRBJ2-1, the V gene TRBV19. CDR3 length equals 12 residues. Germline lookup yields CDR1 LNHDA and CDR2 SQIVND (reference sequence). CDR3 region: CASNTAYNEQFF.

This sequence joins TRBV10-3 and TRBJ1-2. Germline V CDR1 and CDR2: ENHRY, SYGVKD. The CDR3 loop spans 11 amino acids. This CDR3 reads CAISEVESYTF.

The chain recombines TRBV5-1 with TRBJ2-5; TCRdb returns TRBD2, unconfirmable since there is no DNA. The CDR3 totals 18 residues. The germline V gene has CDR1 SGHRS and CDR2 YFSETQ. CDR3 protein: CASSSGLAGGPGQETQYF.

The chain employs TRBV7-2 and TRBJ2-7; lacking DNA, the TRBD2 call made by TCRdb goes unchecked. Germline V CDR1 and CDR2: SGHTA, FQGNSA. This CDR3 is built from 16 residues. This chain's CDR3 is CASSLAGTSGSYEQYF.

V gene TRBV12-3 or TRBV12-4 combines with J gene TRBJ1-5; as DNA is missing, the TRBD1 call by TCRdb cannot be tested. There are 14 residues in the CDR3. The CDR3 sequence: CASSFGRDNQPQHF.

V and J are TRBV20-1 and TRBJ2-1; checking the TCRdb D call of TRBD2 is not possible without DNA. This CDR3 region has 13 residues. CDR1 and CDR2 (germline): DFQATT, SNEGSKA (reference sequence). The CDR3 reads CSARSWTSDKQFF.

The rearrangement joins TRBV7-9 to TRBJ2-1. The CDR3 contains 14 residues. CDR1 is SEHNR and CDR2 is FQNEAQ in the germline V gene (reference sequence). The CDR3 region is CASSFSPEYNEQFF.

The chain links TRBV5-4 to TRBJ2-5. CDR1 and CDR2 (germline): SGHNT, YYREEE (reference sequence). The CDR3 covers 13 residues. The CDR3 spells CASSLRVQETQYF.

This chain uses TRBV15 with TRBJ2-1; the TRBD2 assignment by TCRdb is unverifiable without DNA. The CDR3 spans 15 residues. Germline V lookup: CDR1 LNHNV, CDR2 YYDKDF (reference sequence). CDR3 region: CATSGTSGAYNEQFF.

V gene TRBV6-5 combines with J gene TRBJ1-2; the D gene TCRdb calls, TRBD1, cannot be checked with no DNA. Germline V gives CDR1 MNHEY, CDR2 SVGAGI. The CDR3 loop spans 14 amino acids. The CDR3 reads CASSYRGWNYGYTF.

V gene TRBV6-2 or TRBV6-3 combines with J gene TRBJ1-1; TCRdb returns TRBD1, unconfirmable since there is no DNA. The germline CDR1 and CDR2 sequences are MNHEY and SVGEGT. The CDR3 is 14 residues long. CDR3 sequence: CASSLGQGAFEAFF.

The genes are TRBV20-1 and TRBJ2-3; absent DNA, TCRdb's TRBD1 call cannot be checked. Germline CDR1 and CDR2: DFQATT and SNEGSKA (reference sequence). CDR3 length: 14 amino acids. The CDR3 loop is CSASLGQGMDTQYF.

This chain links TRBV7-9 with TRBJ2-3; there is no DNA to check the TCRdb D call of TRBD1. This CDR3 region has 15 residues. CDR1 is SEHNR, CDR2 FQNEAQ, per germline (reference sequence). This CDR3 reads CASSPPGTGPDTQYF.

The chain couples TRBV3-1 to TRBJ2-5; TCRdb's D call, TRBD2, is unchecked because there is no DNA. CDR1 is LGHDT and CDR2 is YNNKEL in the germline V gene (reference sequence). The CDR3 is made up of 14 amino acids. The CDR3 region is CASSQGGPQETQYF.

This chain joins TRBV3-1 and TRBJ2-7; lacking DNA, the TRBD1 call made by TCRdb goes unchecked. Looked up from germline, CDR1 is LGHDT and CDR2 is YNNKEL (reference sequence). The CDR3 totals 16 residues. CDR3: CASSQDIRDSRNEQYF.

The genes are TRBV20-1 and TRBJ2-1; TCRdb selects TRBD1, and the lack of DNA leaves this call unchecked. This CDR3 contains 15 residues. Germline-derived CDR1 and CDR2 are DFQATT and SNEGSKA (reference sequence). Here the CDR3 reads CSAGGGLSRRNEQFF.

This sequence joins TRBV7-2 and TRBJ2-3; TCRdb designates TRBD1, a call that cannot be tested without DNA. The CDR3 contains 14 residues. Germline lookup yields CDR1 SGHTA and CDR2 FQGNSA. CDR3 residues: CASRSGEGTDTQYF.

This sequence joins TRBV5-1 and TRBJ1-2. The CDR3 contains 12 residues. Per germline, CDR1 SGHRS and CDR2 YFSETQ. CDR3 residues: CASSLDRDDGTF. Supplemented by reference TRBV5-1 and TRBJ1-2, the full variable domain reads KAGVTQTPRYLIKTRGQQVTLSCSPISGHRSVSWYQQTPGQGLQFLFEYFSETQRNKGNFPGRFSGRQFSNSRSEMNVSTLELGDSALYLCASSLDRDDGTFGSGTRLTVV.

V and J are TRBV29-1 and TRBJ2-6. The length of the CDR3 is 13 residues. CDR1 is SQVTM and CDR2 is ANQGSEA in the germline V gene. This chain's CDR3 is CSVFAEGANVLTF. Together with reference TRBV29-1 and TRBJ2-6, the CDR3 gives the full variable domain: SAVISQKPSRDICQRGTSLTIQCQVDSQVTMMFWYRQQPGQSLTLIATANQGSEATYESGFVIDKFPISRPNLTFSTLTVSNMSPEDSSIYLCSVFAEGANVLTFGAGSRLTVL.

This chain connects TRBV20-1 to TRBJ1-5; TCRdb selects TRBD1, and the lack of DNA leaves this call unchecked. This CDR3 region has 13 residues. CDR1 and CDR2 from the germline V gene are DFQATT and SNEGSKA (reference sequence). The CDR3 is CSAMRDRDQPQHF.

This chain links TRBV7-3 with TRBJ2-3; TCRdb calls TRBD2, which cannot be checked without DNA. The CDR3 length is 14 residues. Germline CDR1 and CDR2: SGHTA and FQGTGA. CDR3 region: CASSRRARTDTQYF.

The chain recombines TRBV5-1 with TRBJ2-7; TCRdb proposes TRBD2, but this gene call is untestable without DNA. Per germline, CDR1 SGHRS and CDR2 YFSETQ. This CDR3 comprises 15 residues. This CDR3 is CASSLAGPGTYEQYF.

The genes are TRBV29-1 and TRBJ2-1; lacking DNA, the TRBD1 call made by TCRdb goes unchecked. From germline, CDR1 is SQVTM and CDR2 ANQGSEA. The CDR3 has 13 amino acids. This chain's CDR3 is CSVHPGVGAEQFF.

V usage is TRBV5-4 and J usage is TRBJ2-7; without DNA, the TCRdb call of TRBD2 cannot be checked. Germline V gives CDR1 SGHNT, CDR2 YYREEE (reference sequence). The CDR3 contains 14 residues. The CDR3 spells CASTTSGTSYEQYF.

The chain is built from TRBV7-3 and TRBJ2-1; as DNA is missing, the TRBD2 call by TCRdb cannot be tested. Germline V gives CDR1 SGHTA, CDR2 FQGTGA. CDR3 length: 16 amino acids. The CDR3 loop reads CASSPHPGLPYNEQFF.

The CDR3 region is CASRRGHGGTGPQHF. The rearrangement joins TRBV7-2 to TRBJ1-5; TCRdb indicates TRBD1, and absent DNA this call remains unverified. Germline-derived CDR1 and CDR2 are SGHTA and FQGNSA. The CDR3 has 15 amino acids.

V usage is TRBV15 and J usage is TRBJ2-2; checking the TCRdb D call of TRBD2 is not possible without DNA. Germline V gene sequence: CDR1 LNHNV, CDR2 YYDKDF (reference sequence). The CDR3 is 15 amino acids. CDR3 loop: CATSPPRAGTGELFF.

The chain is built from TRBV6-1 and TRBJ1-4; the TCRdb call, TRBD1, lacks DNA for checking. From germline, CDR1 is MNHNS and CDR2 SASEGT. The CDR3 contains 15 residues. CDR3: CASTPGRASNEKLFF.